One sample yielded the 13 T cell receptor beta chains listed below, sequenced in a study of metastatic and nonmetastatic thyroid tumors. Before thyroid surgery, none of the patients had received any treatment. Via MiXCR, TCRdb re-called the PCR reads. This sample has some 16,000 clones; approximately 25% occur once, and the top ten carry about 13%. Sequencing was carried out using tumor tissue. These receptors all come from a male donor with papillary thyroid cancer or a benign thyroid nodule (not recorded which). Some clones in this sample may be carry-over from other donors' samples.

This clone came up many times. The same CDR3 arises from other DNA sequences in this sample as well. The chain combines TRBV6-1 with TRBJ1-5; 8 bases fit TRBD1. Looked up from germline, CDR1 is MNHNS and CDR2 is SASEGT. CDR3 length: 15 amino acids. With V trimmed by 1 base and J by 6 bases, 5 bases remained unmatched. CDR3 loop: CASSEETGGGQPQHF. The CDR3, as DNA: TGTGCCAGCAGTGAAGAAACAGGGGGTGGTCAGCCCCAGCATTTT.

The table lists this clone with many counts. This chain uses TRBV3-1 with TRBJ1-5, with D uncertain. Trimming took off 3 bases at V and 1 base at J, with 7 bases between the two ends. This CDR3 has 14 amino acids. Germline V gene data show CDR1 as LGHDT and CDR2 as YNNKEL (reference sequence). The CDR3 loop reads CASSQGTSNQPQHF. The CDR3 region has the DNA TGTGCCAGCAGCCAGGGAACGAGCAATCAGCCCCAGCATTTT.

This clone is medium-sized. V usage is TRBV20-1 and J usage is TRBJ2-7; 12 nucleotides line up with TRBD2. The CDR3 loop spans 16 amino acids. The trim removed 5 bases at V and 2 bases at J, leaving 10 bases unmatched. CDR1 and CDR2 from the germline V gene are DFQATT and SNEGSKA (reference sequence). This CDR3 is CSARLAGAPTPYEQYF. For the CDR3, the DNA is TGCAGTGCTCGACTAGCGGGAGCCCCCACCCCCTACGAGCAGTACTTC.

Points on this clone: The junction does not match germline at one end; this may be a read error. The chain is built from TRBV30 and TRBJ2-1; D gene uncertain. The CDR3 loop spans 12 amino acids. In germline, CDR1 is GTSNPN, CDR2 SVGIG (reference sequence). The CDR3 is CSWSPEEREQSF. The CDR3 DNA sequence: TGTTCCTGGAGTCCTGAGGAGCGTGAGCAGTCCTTC.

The rearrangement uses TRBV6-4 and TRBJ2-3; 10 bases fit TRBD2. Germline V gene data show CDR1 as MRHNA and CDR2 as SNTAGT. CDR3 length: 15 residues. V was clipped by 6 bases and J by 4 bases; unmatched bases: 7. CDR3 coding DNA: TGTGCCAGCAGCCTTTCTAGCGGGAGTGCAGATACGCAGTATTTT. It yields the protein CASSLSSGSADTQYF.

The chain links TRBV27 to TRBJ1-6, with unresolved D. Trimming left V 2 bases short and J 14 bases short, with 13 bases between. The CDR3 spans 13 residues. Germline loops: CDR1 MNHEY, CDR2 SMNVEV (reference sequence). CDR3 DNA sequence: TGTGCCAGCAGTTTAATAAAGGGTAGGGCCCTCCACTTT. The encoded protein is CASSLIKGRALHF.

The J gene is TRBJ1-2, the V gene TRBV18; possibly TRBD1 for D (6 bases). Trimming cost V 0 bases and J 1 base, with 9 bases left between them. There are 15 residues in the CDR3. The germline CDR1 and CDR2 sequences are KGHSH and LQKENI. CDR3 in amino acids: CASSPPQGFNYGYTF. As DNA, the CDR3 is TGTGCCAGCTCACCACCACAGGGATTTAACTATGGCTACACCTTC.

This clone was seen many times. This chain links TRBV3-1 with TRBJ2-6; possibly TRBD2 for D (6 bases). CDR3 length equals 17 residues. In germline, CDR1 is LGHDT, CDR2 YNNKEL (reference sequence). The germline V and J ends were trimmed by 4 bases and 0 bases, with 13 bases remaining between them. The chain's CDR3 is CASSPRGGDSGANVLTF. The CDR3 DNA reads TGTGCCAGCAGCCCCAGAGGAGGGGACTCTGGGGCCAACGTCCTGACTTTC. The full variable domain, rest sourced from reference TRBV3-1 and TRBJ2-6, is DTAVSQTPKYLVTQMGNDKSIKCEQNLGHDTMYWYKQDSKKFLKIMFSYNNKELIINETVPNRFSPKSPDKAHLNLHINSLELGDSAVYFCASSPRGGDSGANVLTFGAGSRLTVL.

The rearrangement links TRBV15 to TRBJ2-2, with a tentative D call TRBD1 (6 bases). The CDR3 has 17 residues. The germline V and J ends were trimmed by 3 bases and 1 base, with 15 bases remaining between them. Germline-derived CDR1 and CDR2 are LNHNV and YYDKDF (reference sequence). The CDR3 is CATSSSTGWLNTGELFF. Here the CDR3 DNA reads TGTGCCACCAGCAGTTCCACAGGGTGGTTGAACACCGGGGAGCTGTTTTTT.

Here the CDR3 DNA reads TGTGCCAGCAGCCTAAACAGGAGAAGCAATCAGCCCCAGCATTTT. The encoded protein is CASSLNRRSNQPQHF. V usage is TRBV5-6 and J usage is TRBJ1-5; perhaps TRBD1 as D (5 bases). Germline-derived CDR1 and CDR2 are SGHDT and YYEEEE. The CDR3 length is 15 residues. V lost 4 bases and J lost 1, with 12 bases in between.

J is TRBJ2-7 and V is TRBV15; D ambiguous. CDR3 length equals 14 residues. The germline gives CDR1 LNHNV, CDR2 YYDKDF (reference sequence). Trimming shortened V by 0 bases and J by 3 bases, and 9 bases separated the two germline ends. CDR3 bases: TGTGCCACCAGCAGAGATGGTTATTTCTACGAGCAGTACTTC. Translating it yields CATSRDGYFYEQYF.

The chain carries TRBV30 and TRBJ2-3; 8 positions match TRBD2. V shed 5 bases and J 5 bases; nucleotides not matched to a gene: 12. CDR1 GTSNPN and CDR2 SVGIG come from the germline V gene (reference sequence). CDR3 length equals 15 residues. The CDR3 is CAWEAAAGDEDTQYF. The CDR3, as DNA: TGTGCCTGGGAAGCGGCAGCGGGAGATGAAGATACGCAGTATTTT.

The chain recombines TRBV2 with TRBJ2-7, with 10 positions matching TRBD1. CDR3 length: 15 residues. Germline CDR1 SNHLY, CDR2 FYNNEI. V lost 2 bases to trimming and J lost 6 bases; unmatched junction nucleotides: 7. As DNA, the CDR3 is TGTGCCAGCAGTGAAAGGTCAGGGACAGGGGTCGAGCAGTACTTC. Its protein is CASSERSGTGVEQYF.